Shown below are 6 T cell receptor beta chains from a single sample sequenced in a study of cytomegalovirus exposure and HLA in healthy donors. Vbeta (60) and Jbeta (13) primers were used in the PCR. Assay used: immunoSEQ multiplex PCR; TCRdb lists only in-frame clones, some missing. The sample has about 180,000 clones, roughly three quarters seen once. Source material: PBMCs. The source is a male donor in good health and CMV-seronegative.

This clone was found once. The CDR3 is CAWSTLQGTKNTEAFF. The DNA of the CDR3 is TGTGCCTGGAGTACTTTACAGGGGACGAAGAACACTGAAGCTTTCTTT. The chain combines TRBV30 with TRBJ1-1; the match to TRBD1 covers 7 bases. The CDR3 totals 16 residues. The ends lost 2 bases at V and 1 base at J; junction bases unmatched: 10. Germline CDR1 and CDR2: GTSNPN and SVGIG (reference sequence). Full variable domain (remainder filled in from reference TRBV30 and TRBJ1-1): SQTIHQWPATLVQPVGSPLSLECTVEGTSNPNLYWYRQAAGRGLQLLFYSVGIGQISSEVPQNLSASRPQDRQFILSSKKLLLSDSGFYLCAWSTLQGTKNTEAFFGQGTRLTVV.

This CDR3 is CAWTEGAGRTGELFF. The DNA of the CDR3 is TGTGCCTGGACCGAAGGGGCGGGGAGGACCGGGGAGCTGTTTTTT. This chain uses TRBV30 with TRBJ2-2; TRBD2 might be the D (6 bases). Germline CDR1 is GTSNPN and CDR2 is SVGIG (reference sequence). The CDR3 consists of 15 residues. V was shortened by 4 bases and J by 5 bases, with 17 bases between the two germline ends.

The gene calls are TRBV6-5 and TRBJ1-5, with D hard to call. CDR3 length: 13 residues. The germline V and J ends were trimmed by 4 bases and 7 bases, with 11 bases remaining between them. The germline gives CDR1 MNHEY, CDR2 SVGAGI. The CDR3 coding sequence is TGTGCCAGCAGTTTCGGGGAGGAGCAGCCCCAGCATTTT. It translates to CASSFGEEQPQHF.

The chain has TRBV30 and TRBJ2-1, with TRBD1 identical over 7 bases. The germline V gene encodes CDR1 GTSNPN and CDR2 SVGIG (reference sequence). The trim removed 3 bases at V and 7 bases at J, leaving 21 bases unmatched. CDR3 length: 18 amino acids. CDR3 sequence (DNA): TGTGCCTGGAGGAGGGGGCTGGGCTTAGGGGGTGCCCCGAATGAGCAGTTCTTC. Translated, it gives CAWRRGLGLGGAPNEQFF.

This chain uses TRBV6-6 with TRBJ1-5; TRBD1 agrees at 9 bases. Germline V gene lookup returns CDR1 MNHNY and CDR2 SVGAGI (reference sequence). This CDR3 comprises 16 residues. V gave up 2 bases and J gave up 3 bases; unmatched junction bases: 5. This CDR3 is CASSYLDRGYNQPQHF. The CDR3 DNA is TGTGCCAGCAGTTACCTAGACAGGGGGTACAATCAGCCCCAGCATTTT.

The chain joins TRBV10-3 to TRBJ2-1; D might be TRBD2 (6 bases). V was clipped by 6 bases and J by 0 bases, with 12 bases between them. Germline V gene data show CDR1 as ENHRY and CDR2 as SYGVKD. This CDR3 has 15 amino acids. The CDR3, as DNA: TGTGCCATCAGGGGAGGCCATAGCTCCTACAATGAGCAGTTCTTC. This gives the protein CAIRGGHSSYNEQFF.